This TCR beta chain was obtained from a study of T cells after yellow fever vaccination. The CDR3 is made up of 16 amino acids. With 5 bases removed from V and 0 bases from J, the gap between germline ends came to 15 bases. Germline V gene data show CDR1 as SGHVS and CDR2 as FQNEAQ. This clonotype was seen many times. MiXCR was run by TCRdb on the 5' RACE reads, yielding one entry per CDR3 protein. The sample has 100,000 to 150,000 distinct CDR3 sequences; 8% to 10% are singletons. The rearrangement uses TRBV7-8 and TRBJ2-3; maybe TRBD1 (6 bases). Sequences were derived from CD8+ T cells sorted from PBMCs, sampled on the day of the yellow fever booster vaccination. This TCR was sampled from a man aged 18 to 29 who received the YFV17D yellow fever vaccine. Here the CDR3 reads CASSALDRFSTDTQYF. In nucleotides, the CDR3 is TGTGCCAGCAGCGCCCTGGACAGATTTAGCACAGATACGCAGTATTTT. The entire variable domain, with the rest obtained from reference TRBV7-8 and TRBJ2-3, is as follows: GAGVSQSPRYKVAKRGQDVALRCDPISGHVSLFWYQQALGQGPEFLTYFQNEAQLDKSGLPSDRFFAERPEGSVSTLKIQRTQQEDSAVYLCASSALDRFSTDTQYFGPGTRLTVL.